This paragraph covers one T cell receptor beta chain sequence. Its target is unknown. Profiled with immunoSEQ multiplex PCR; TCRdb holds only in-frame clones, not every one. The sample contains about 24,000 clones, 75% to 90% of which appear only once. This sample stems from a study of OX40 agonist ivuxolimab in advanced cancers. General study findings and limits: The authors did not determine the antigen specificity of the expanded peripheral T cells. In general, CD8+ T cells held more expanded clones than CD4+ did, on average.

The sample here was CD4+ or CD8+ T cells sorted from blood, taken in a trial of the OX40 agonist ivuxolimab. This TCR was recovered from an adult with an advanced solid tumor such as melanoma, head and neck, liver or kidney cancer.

DNA for the CDR3: TGCGCCAGCAGCCAAGCAAGCGGGAGCGCTCGGACCGGGGAGCTGTTTTTT. Its translation: CASSQASGSARTGELFF. The chain joins TRBV4-1 to TRBJ2-2, with TRBD2 identical over 8 bases. This CDR3 has 17 amino acids. Per the germline V gene, CDR1 is MGHRA and CDR2 is YSYEKL. V shed 1 base and J 5 bases; nucleotides not matched to a gene: 9.